This section outlines one T cell receptor (beta chain) sequence together with its context. The data were obtained in a study of blood T cell repertoires in COVID-19. Whole-study context: Sources were T cells, B-cell-depleted T cells, or PBMCs; the material itself was cDNA or gDNA.

The V segment lost 6 bases and the J segment 4 bases; nucleotides outside the gene matches: 4. Germline assignment: CDR1 SQVTM and CDR2 ANQGSEA. The CDR3 length is 13 residues. Here immunoSEQ multiplex PCR was the method, and the copy in TCRdb shows in-frame clones only, minus some. The sample carries about 300,000 clones, 85% to 90% recorded once. Patients at the Seattle site were enrolled during active infection and followed longitudinally. The chain uses TRBV29-1 and TRBJ2-7; 12 positions match TRBD1. The clonotype comes from a woman between 50 and 59 years old with COVID-19, enrolled during active disease. The sample comprised peripheral blood. Here the CDR3 DNA reads TGCAGCGTGGGGACAGGGGGCCCATACGAGCAGTACTTC. Translated, it gives CSVGTGGPYEQYF.